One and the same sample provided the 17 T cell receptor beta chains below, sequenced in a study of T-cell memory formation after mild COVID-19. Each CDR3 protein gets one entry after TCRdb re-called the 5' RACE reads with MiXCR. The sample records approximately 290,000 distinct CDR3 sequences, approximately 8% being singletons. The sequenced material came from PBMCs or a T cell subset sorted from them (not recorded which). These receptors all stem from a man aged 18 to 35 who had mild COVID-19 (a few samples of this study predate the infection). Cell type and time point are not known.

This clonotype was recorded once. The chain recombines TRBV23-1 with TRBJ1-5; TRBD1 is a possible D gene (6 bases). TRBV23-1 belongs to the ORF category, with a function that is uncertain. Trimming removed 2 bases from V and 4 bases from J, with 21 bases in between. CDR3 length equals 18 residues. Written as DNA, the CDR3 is TGCGCCAGCAGTCAAAGGAGGCCGGACAGCGACTTGAATCAGCCCCAGCATTTT. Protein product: CASSQRRPDSDLNQPQHF.

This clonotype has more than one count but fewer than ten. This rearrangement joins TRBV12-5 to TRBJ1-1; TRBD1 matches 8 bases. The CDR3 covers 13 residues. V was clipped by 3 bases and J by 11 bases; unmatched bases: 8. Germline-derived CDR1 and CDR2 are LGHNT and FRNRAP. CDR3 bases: TGTGCTAGTGGTTTTTGGACAGGGCGGAACGCTTTCTTT. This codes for CASGFWTGRNAFF.

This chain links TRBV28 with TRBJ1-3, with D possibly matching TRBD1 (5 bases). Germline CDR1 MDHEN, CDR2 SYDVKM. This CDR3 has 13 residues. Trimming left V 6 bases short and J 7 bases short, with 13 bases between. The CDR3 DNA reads TGTGCCAGCAGCCGGGACTACAGGAACACCATATATTTT. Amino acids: CASSRDYRNTIYF.

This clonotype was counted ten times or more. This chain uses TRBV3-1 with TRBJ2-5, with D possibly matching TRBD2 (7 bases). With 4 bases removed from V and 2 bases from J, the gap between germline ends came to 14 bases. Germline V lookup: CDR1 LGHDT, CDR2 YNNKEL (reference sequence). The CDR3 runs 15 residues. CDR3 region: CASSLGLGGQETQYF. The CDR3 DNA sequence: TGTGCCAGCAGCCTCGGACTAGGGGGACAAGAGACCCAGTACTTC.

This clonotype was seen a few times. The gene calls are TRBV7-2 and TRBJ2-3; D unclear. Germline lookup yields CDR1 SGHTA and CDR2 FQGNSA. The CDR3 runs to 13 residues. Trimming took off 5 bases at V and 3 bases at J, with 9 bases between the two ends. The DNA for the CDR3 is TGTGCCAGCAGCCTCCCTCAAACAGATACGCAGTATTTT. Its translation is CASSLPQTDTQYF.

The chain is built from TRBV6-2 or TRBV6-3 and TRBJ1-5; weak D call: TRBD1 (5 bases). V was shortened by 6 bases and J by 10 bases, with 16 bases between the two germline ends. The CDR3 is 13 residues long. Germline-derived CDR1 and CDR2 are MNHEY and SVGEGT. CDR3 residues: CASSLPGTIPQHF. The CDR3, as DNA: TGTGCCAGCAGCCTACCTGGGACGATTCCCCAGCATTTT.

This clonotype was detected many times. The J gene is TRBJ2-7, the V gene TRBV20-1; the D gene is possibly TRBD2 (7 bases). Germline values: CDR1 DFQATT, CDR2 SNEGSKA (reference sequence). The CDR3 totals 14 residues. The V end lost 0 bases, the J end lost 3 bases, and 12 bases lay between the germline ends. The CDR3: CSARDGGAHYEQYF. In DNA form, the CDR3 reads TGCAGTGCTAGAGATGGGGGGGCCCACTACGAGCAGTACTTC.

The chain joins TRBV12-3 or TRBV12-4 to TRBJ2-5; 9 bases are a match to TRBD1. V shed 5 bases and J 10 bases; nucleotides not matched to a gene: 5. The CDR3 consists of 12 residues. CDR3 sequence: CASSVTGGDQYF. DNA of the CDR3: TGTGCCAGCAGTGTGACAGGGGGGGACCAGTACTTC.

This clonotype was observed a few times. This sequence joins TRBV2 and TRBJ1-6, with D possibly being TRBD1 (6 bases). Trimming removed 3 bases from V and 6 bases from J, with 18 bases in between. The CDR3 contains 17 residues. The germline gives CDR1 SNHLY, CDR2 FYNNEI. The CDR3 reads CASSESELGQPNSPLHF. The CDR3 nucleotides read TGTGCCAGCAGTGAGTCCGAATTAGGACAGCCTAATTCACCCCTCCACTTT.

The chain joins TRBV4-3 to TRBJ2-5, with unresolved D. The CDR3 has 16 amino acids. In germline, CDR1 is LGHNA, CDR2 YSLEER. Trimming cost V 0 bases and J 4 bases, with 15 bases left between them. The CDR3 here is CASSQDPRSLPETQYF. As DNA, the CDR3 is TGCGCCAGCAGCCAAGATCCCAGGTCCCTCCCAGAGACCCAGTACTTC.

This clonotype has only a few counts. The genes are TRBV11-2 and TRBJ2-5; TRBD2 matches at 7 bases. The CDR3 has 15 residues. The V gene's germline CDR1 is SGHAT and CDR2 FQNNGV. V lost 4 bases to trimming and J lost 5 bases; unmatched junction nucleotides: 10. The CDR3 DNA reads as TGTGCCAGCAGCTCCGGCAAAGGGGAGGGGGAGACCCAGTACTTC. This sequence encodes CASSSGKGEGETQYF.

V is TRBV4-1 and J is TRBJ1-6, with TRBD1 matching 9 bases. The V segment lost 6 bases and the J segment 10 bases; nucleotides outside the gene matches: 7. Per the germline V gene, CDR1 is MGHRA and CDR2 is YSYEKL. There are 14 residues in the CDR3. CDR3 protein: CASRPGQGRSPLHF. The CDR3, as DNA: TGCGCCAGCAGACCGGGACAGGGTCGCTCACCCCTCCACTTT.

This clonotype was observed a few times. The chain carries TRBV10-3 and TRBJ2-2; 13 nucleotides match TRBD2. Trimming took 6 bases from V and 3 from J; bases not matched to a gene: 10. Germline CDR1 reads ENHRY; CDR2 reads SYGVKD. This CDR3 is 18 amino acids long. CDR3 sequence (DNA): TGTGCCATCAGCAAACCGGGACTAGCGGGGCCCGACACCGGGGAGCTGTTTTTT. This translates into CAISKPGLAGPDTGELFF.

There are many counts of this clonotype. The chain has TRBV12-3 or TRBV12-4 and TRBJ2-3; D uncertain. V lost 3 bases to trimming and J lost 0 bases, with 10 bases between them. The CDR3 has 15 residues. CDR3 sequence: CASSLKPPSTDTQYF. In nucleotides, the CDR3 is TGTGCCAGCAGTTTGAAGCCACCTAGCACAGATACGCAGTATTTT.

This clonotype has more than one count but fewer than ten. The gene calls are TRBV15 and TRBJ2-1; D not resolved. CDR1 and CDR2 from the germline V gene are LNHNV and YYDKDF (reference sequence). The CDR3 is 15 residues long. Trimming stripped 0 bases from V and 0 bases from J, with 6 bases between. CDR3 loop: CATSREGGSYNEQFF. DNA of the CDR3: TGTGCCACCAGCAGAGAGGGCGGCTCCTACAATGAGCAGTTCTTC.

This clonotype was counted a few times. CDR3 DNA sequence: TGTGCCAGCAGCTCACCCGGGGGTGAAGCTTTCTTT. Translation: CASSSPGGEAFF. The chain employs TRBV6-6 and TRBJ1-1, with D possibly being TRBD1 (5 bases). The CDR3 consists of 12 residues. V shed 6 bases and J shed 7 bases, with 12 bases lying between them. Germline CDR1 is MNHNY and CDR2 is SVGAGI (reference sequence).

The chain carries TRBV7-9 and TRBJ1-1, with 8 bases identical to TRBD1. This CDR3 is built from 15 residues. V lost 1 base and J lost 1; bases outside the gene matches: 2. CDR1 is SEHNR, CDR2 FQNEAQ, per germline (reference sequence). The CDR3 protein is CASSLGQGSNTEAFF. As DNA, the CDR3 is TGTGCCAGCAGCTTAGGACAGGGGTCGAACACTGAAGCTTTCTTT.